This T cell receptor beta chain was sequenced in a study of T cell repertoires in cytomegalovirus infection. Study-wide findings and caveats: Dominant in the ex vivo response were TCR beta clonotypes restricted by HLA-C and specific for CMV.

TCRdb reprocessed the reads via MiXCR and lists one record per CDR3 protein. The sample lists 900,000 to 950,000 distinct CDR3 sequences; roughly a third were seen once. CDR3 length equals 13 residues. Deletions cut 5 bases from V and 3 bases from J, with 11 bases between. Germline V gene data show CDR1 as MNHNS and CDR2 as SASEGT. This clonotype showed up just a few times. Antigen: not known. The receptor was derived from a human donor in good health (CMV status not recorded). Some clones in this sample may be carry-over from other donors' samples. The V gene is TRBV6-1, the J gene TRBJ2-7; a weak D match, TRBD1 (6 bases). The specimen comprised cultured CD8+ T cells from PBMCs, sampled from culture after CMV antigen stimulation. The CDR3 protein is CASSLGHYYEQYF. CDR3 in DNA: TGTGCCAGCAGTCTGGGACATTACTACGAGCAGTACTTC.